The 7 T cell receptor beta chains reported below all come from one sample, sequenced in a study of T-cell memory formation after mild COVID-19. Via MiXCR, TCRdb re-called the 5' RACE reads, giving one row per CDR3 protein. The repertoire has more than 150,000 distinct CDR3 sequences, 9.5% to 13% of them found once; the top ten carry approximately 4%. The sequencing input was PBMCs or a T cell subset sorted from them (not recorded which). These receptors all stem from a man aged 18 to 29 who had mild COVID-19 (a few samples of this study predate the infection). Cell type and time point are not known.

This clonotype turned up a few times. The J gene is TRBJ1-1, the V gene TRBV7-2; tentatively, D is TRBD1 (5 bases). The germline gives CDR1 SGHTA, CDR2 FQGNSA. Trimming cost V 0 bases and J 1 base, with 9 bases left between them. The CDR3 runs to 15 residues. CDR3 residues: CASSLAGVGNTEAFF. In DNA form, the CDR3 reads TGTGCCAGCAGCTTAGCAGGGGTCGGGAACACTGAAGCTTTCTTT.

The chain joins TRBV5-1 to TRBJ1-2; 7 bases are shared with TRBD1. The CDR3 contains 15 residues. Trimming removed 0 bases from V and 7 bases from J; junction bases left unmatched: 9. Germline V gene lookup returns CDR1 SGHRS and CDR2 YFSETQ. CDR3 nucleotide sequence: TGCGCCAGCAGCTTGGATGTTGGGACAGATGCTGGCTACACCTTC. Translation: CASSLDVGTDAGYTF.

This clonotype has more than one count but fewer than ten. CDR3 sequence reads: CASSFGSPRTQYF. Written as DNA, the CDR3 is TGTGCCAGCAGCTTCGGGTCCCCGCGGACCCAGTACTTC. The chain couples TRBV7-8 to TRBJ2-5; D remains unclear. The CDR3 length is 13 residues. Per the germline V gene, CDR1 is SGHVS and CDR2 is FQNEAQ. With 3 bases removed from V and 7 bases from J, the gap between germline ends came to 12 bases.

V usage is TRBV7-2 and J usage is TRBJ2-7; 8 bases fit TRBD1. Germline CDR1 SGHTA, CDR2 FQGNSA. The CDR3 sequence is 15 residues long. J lost 4 bases, V lost 1 base, and 6 bases had no gene match. The CDR3 is CASSLDPGGEYEQYF. The DNA for the CDR3 is TGTGCCAGCAGCTTAGACCCAGGGGGCGAGTACGAGCAGTACTTC.

This clonotype turned up a few times. J is TRBJ1-1 and V is TRBV12-3 or TRBV12-4; no clear D gene. Trimming took 8 bases from V and 1 from J, leaving 20 bases between them. The CDR3 has 16 amino acids. The CDR3 coding sequence is TGTGCCAGCCTCCCCTCGCCCGGGATTGAGAACACTGAAGCTTTCTTT. It codes for CASLPSPGIENTEAFF.

This clonotype appeared a few times. The J gene is TRBJ1-2, the V gene TRBV15, with 9 bases that match TRBD1. Germline CDR1 is LNHNV and CDR2 is YYDKDF (reference sequence). V lost 0 bases, J lost 7 bases, and 12 bases stayed unmatched. The CDR3 length is 17 residues. CDR3 bases: TGTGCCACCAGCAGAGACCGCACCGGGACAGGGATTGGTGGCTACACCTTC. Protein sequence: CATSRDRTGTGIGGYTF.

The chain uses TRBV6-2 or TRBV6-3 and TRBJ1-5, with a tentative D call TRBD1 (6 bases). The length of the CDR3 is 15 residues. The V gene's germline CDR1 is MNHEY and CDR2 SVGEGT. The germline V and J ends were trimmed by 6 bases and 4 bases, with 16 bases remaining between them. The CDR3 DNA sequence: TGTGCCAGCAGCCCCCGGGGGGCGCCTAATCAGCCCCAGCATTTT. This sequence encodes CASSPRGAPNQPQHF.